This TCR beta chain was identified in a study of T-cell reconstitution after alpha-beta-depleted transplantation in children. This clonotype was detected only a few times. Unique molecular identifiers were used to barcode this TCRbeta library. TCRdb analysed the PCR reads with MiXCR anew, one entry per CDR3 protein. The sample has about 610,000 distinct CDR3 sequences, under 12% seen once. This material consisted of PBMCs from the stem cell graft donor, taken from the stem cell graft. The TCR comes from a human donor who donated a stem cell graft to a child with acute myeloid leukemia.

In DNA, the CDR3 is TGCAGTGCTAGATTAGGGGGGACTAGCGGACTCCGGGCCTACAATGAGCAGTTCTTC. Its translation is CSARLGGTSGLRAYNEQFF. V and J are TRBV20-1 and TRBJ2-1, with 11 bases aligning to TRBD2. The V and J ends lost 2 bases and 2 bases, in that order; junction bases with no gene match: 14. The CDR3 contains 19 residues. Germline CDR1 and CDR2: DFQATT and SNEGSKA (reference sequence).